The 9 T cell receptor beta chains presented below share a single source sample, sequenced in a study of cytomegalovirus exposure and HLA in healthy donors. The primer mix had 60 Vbeta and 13 Jbeta primers. The table came from immunoSEQ multiplex PCR; TCRdb's copy has only in-frame clones and leaves some out. The sample records 90,000 to 130,000 clones, about two thirds being singletons. Sequenced: PBMCs. The source is a man aged 30 to 45 in good health and CMV-seropositive.

The chain is built from TRBV15 and TRBJ2-3; 7 bases are a match to TRBD2. Germline CDR1 is LNHNV and CDR2 is YYDKDF (reference sequence). CDR3 length: 16 amino acids. The V segment lost 0 bases and the J segment 2 bases; nucleotides outside the gene matches: 5. In nucleotides, the CDR3 is TGTGCCACCAGCAGAGATCGGGGGGATCTCACAGATACGCAGTATTTT. Amino acid sequence: CATSRDRGDLTDTQYF.

The DNA of the CDR3 is TGCGCCAGCAGCTTGACTAGCGGGGAGCGCGAGCAGTACTTC. It encodes CASSLTSGEREQYF. This rearrangement joins TRBV5-1 to TRBJ2-7; 10 positions agree with TRBD2. With V trimmed by 1 base and J by 6 bases, 4 bases remained unmatched. Germline V gives CDR1 SGHRS, CDR2 YFSETQ. The CDR3 sequence is 14 residues long.

The chain carries TRBV5-3 and TRBJ2-7; D possibly corresponds to TRBD1 (6 bases). TRBV5-3 is recorded as an ORF, its role being uncertain. V dropped 10 bases and J dropped 1 base, with 18 bases sitting between them. The length of the CDR3 is 14 residues. CDR3 DNA: TGTGCCGAAACTCTCCGGACAGCTTCCTACGAGCAGTACTTC. This gives the protein CAETLRTASYEQYF.

The chain links TRBV25-1 to TRBJ2-7; 10 nucleotides match TRBD1. Germline trimming cut 6 bases from V and 2 bases from J; bases unmatched to any gene: 4. The germline V gene encodes CDR1 MGHDK and CDR2 SYGVNS. This CDR3 is 14 amino acids long. This CDR3 is CASRIGTGAYEQYV. CDR3 sequence (DNA): TGTGCCAGCAGGATCGGGACAGGGGCCTACGAGCAGTACGTC.

The chain carries TRBV5-1 and TRBJ1-1, with 9 nucleotides matching TRBD1. Per the germline V gene, CDR1 is SGHRS and CDR2 is YFSETQ. CDR3 length: 13 residues. V dropped 8 bases and J dropped 1; count of bases not matched to a gene: 3. CDR3 loop: CASRTGANTEAFF. The CDR3 bases are TGCGCCAGTCGGACAGGGGCGAACACTGAAGCTTTCTTT. Based on the CDR3 plus reference TRBV5-1 and TRBJ1-1, the full variable domain is KAGVTQTPRYLIKTRGQQVTLSCSPISGHRSVSWYQQTPGQGLQFLFEYFSETQRNKGNFPGRFSGRQFSNSRSEMNVSTLELGDSALYLCASRTGANTEAFFGQGTRLTVV.

The genes are TRBV6-4 and TRBJ2-3; 9 bases agree with TRBD1. Germline CDR1 and CDR2: MRHNA and SNTAGT. The junction had 0 bases not matched to a gene; V was cut back by 2 bases and J by 0 bases. CDR3 length: 15 amino acids. This CDR3 is CASSDGTGSTDTQYF. The CDR3 region has the DNA TGTGCCAGCAGTGACGGGACAGGGAGCACAGATACGCAGTATTTT.

The chain combines TRBV28 with TRBJ1-1; weak D call: TRBD1 (5 bases). Trimming took 6 bases from V and 4 from J, leaving 18 bases between them. The germline V gene has CDR1 MDHEN and CDR2 SYDVKM. The CDR3 length is 15 residues. The DNA for the CDR3 is TGTGCCAGCAGACCACGTGGGGGGATGAGCACTGAAGCTTTCTTT. This codes for CASRPRGGMSTEAFF.

The chain joins TRBV15 to TRBJ2-2, with TRBD1 as a possible D gene (5 bases). V dropped 1 base and J dropped 7 bases, with 10 bases sitting between them. The CDR3 is 14 amino acids. Germline V CDR1 and CDR2: LNHNV, YYDKDF (reference sequence). The CDR3 spells CATSRVQRGGELFF. The DNA for the CDR3 is TGTGCCACCAGCAGAGTTCAAAGGGGCGGGGAGCTGTTTTTT.

The J gene is TRBJ2-1, the V gene TRBV5-1, with D uncertain. The CDR3 extends over 14 amino acids. From germline, CDR1 is SGHRS and CDR2 YFSETQ. V gave up 0 bases and J gave up 4 bases, with 8 bases separating them. Written as DNA, the CDR3 is TGCGCCAGCAGCTTGGCCAACAGATACAATGAGCAGTTCTTC. Translating gives CASSLANRYNEQFF.